Following are 17 T cell receptor beta chains from one sample sequenced in a study of cytomegalovirus exposure and HLA in healthy donors. Use of 60 Vbeta and 13 Jbeta primers characterized the PCR. Measured with immunoSEQ multiplex PCR; TCRdb has only the in-frame clones, and not every one. The table includes roughly 110,000 clones, 60% to 80% detected once. Sequenced: PBMCs. Receptor source: a female donor in good health and CMV-seronegative.

This clone was counted a few times. The chain links TRBV14 to TRBJ1-1; tentative D call: TRBD1 (6 bases). Germline V lookup: CDR1 SGHDN, CDR2 FVKESK. The ends were cut back, 4 bases at V and 2 bases at J, with 17 bases in the middle. This CDR3 spans 16 amino acids. The CDR3: CASSLRAWDTNTEAFF. The CDR3 nucleotides are TGTGCCAGCAGCCTCCGTGCTTGGGACACAAACACTGAAGCTTTCTTT.

In this sample, this clone turned up a few times. The chain has TRBV9 and TRBJ2-3, with TRBD1 matching 10 bases. The length of the CDR3 is 16 residues. The V gene end was trimmed by 4 bases and the J gene end by 2 bases; junction bases not matched to a gene: 7. Germline V gene data show CDR1 as SGDLS and CDR2 as YYNGEE. The CDR3 sequence: CASSLTGTGATDTQYF. The CDR3 region has the DNA TGTGCCAGCAGCCTTACCGGGACAGGGGCCACAGATACGCAGTATTTT.

The genes are TRBV6-1 and TRBJ1-1; 11 positions match TRBD1. The ends lost 6 bases at V and 6 bases at J; junction bases unmatched: 9. CDR1 and CDR2 (germline): MNHNS, SASEGT. CDR3 length equals 15 residues. CDR3 DNA: TGTGCCAGCAGGGGGGACAGGGGGAGGTTCTCTGAAGCTTTCTTT. It specifies CASRGDRGRFSEAFF.

The rearrangement joins TRBV27 to TRBJ1-5; possible D gene TRBD1, 6 bases. CDR1 and CDR2 from the germline V gene are MNHEY and SMNVEV (reference sequence). The CDR3 is made up of 15 amino acids. V was clipped by 2 bases and J by 1 base, with 9 bases between them. CDR3 amino acids: CASSLRQGSNQPQHF. The CDR3 coding sequence is TGTGCCAGCAGTTTACGGCAGGGGAGCAATCAGCCCCAGCATTTT.

The rearrangement links TRBV13 to TRBJ2-3, with 7 bases aligning to TRBD2. V trimming: 5 bases; J trimming: 1 base; junction bases outside the gene matches: 9. Germline-derived CDR1 and CDR2 are PRHDT and FYEKMQ (reference sequence). This CDR3 has 16 residues. CDR3 protein: CASSPTRERGTDTQYF. CDR3 coding DNA: TGTGCCAGCAGCCCGACGCGGGAGAGGGGCACAGATACGCAGTATTTT.

The rearrangement uses TRBV29-1 and TRBJ2-5; TRBD2 matches 9 bases. V lost 4 bases and J lost 1; bases outside the gene matches: 7. CDR3 length: 15 amino acids. Germline assignment: CDR1 SQVTM and CDR2 ANQGSEA. The CDR3: CSVAGLATSQETQYF. The CDR3 coding sequence is TGCAGCGTTGCTGGACTAGCGACAAGCCAAGAGACCCAGTACTTC. Complete variable domain (other parts from reference TRBV29-1 and TRBJ2-5): SAVISQKPSRDICQRGTSLTIQCQVDSQVTMMFWYRQQPGQSLTLIATANQGSEATYESGFVIDKFPISRPNLTFSTLTVSNMSPEDSSIYLCSVAGLATSQETQYFGPGTRLLVL.

This CDR3 reads CASSLEGFREGGYTF. CDR3 sequence (DNA): TGCGCCAGCAGCTTGGAAGGTTTCCGGGAGGGTGGCTACACCTTC. The chain is built from TRBV5-1 and TRBJ1-2; D is uncertain. V lost 0 bases and J lost 7, with 16 bases in between. Germline V gives CDR1 SGHRS, CDR2 YFSETQ. The CDR3 length is 15 residues.

This clone was observed a handful of times. The V gene is TRBV13, the J gene TRBJ1-3; 7 bases match TRBD1. V gave up 4 bases and J gave up 4 bases; unmatched junction bases: 10. Looked up from germline, CDR1 is PRHDT and CDR2 is FYEKMQ (reference sequence). The CDR3 loop spans 16 amino acids. CDR3 in DNA: TGTGCCAGCAGCTCTGGTGGACAGGAGGTGGGAAACACCATATATTTT. This sequence encodes CASSSGGQEVGNTIYF.

This chain joins TRBV5-1 and TRBJ2-5; the match to TRBD2 covers 9 bases. V trimming: 4 bases; J trimming: 4 bases; junction bases outside the gene matches: 5. The CDR3 runs to 14 residues. The germline V gene has CDR1 SGHRS and CDR2 YFSETQ. For the CDR3, the DNA is TGCGCCAGCAGCCTGGGACTAGCTCGAGAGACCCAGTACTTC. It specifies CASSLGLARETQYF.

The chain has TRBV9 and TRBJ2-3, with 7 nucleotides matching TRBD1. CDR3 size: 16 residues. V shed 2 bases, J shed 2 bases, and the junction held 8 bases outside the gene matches. Germline V gene lookup returns CDR1 SGDLS and CDR2 YYNGEE. CDR3 protein: CASSVRDRGPTDTQYF. As DNA, the CDR3 is TGTGCCAGCAGCGTCCGGGACAGAGGCCCCACAGATACGCAGTATTTT.

The chain combines TRBV28 with TRBJ2-1, with 11 bases aligning to TRBD2. This CDR3 region has 14 residues. Per the germline V gene, CDR1 is MDHEN and CDR2 is SYDVKM. After removal of 9 bases from V and 2 bases from J, the junction contained 3 bases not matched to a gene. The CDR3 DNA is TGTGCCAGTATACTAGCGGGAGCCTACAATGAGCAGTTCTTC. Translation: CASILAGAYNEQFF.

This clone occurred a few times. The chain uses TRBV2 and TRBJ2-1; 7 bases are shared with TRBD2. CDR3 length equals 17 residues. The trim removed 6 bases at V and 5 bases at J, leaving 16 bases unmatched. CDR1 is SNHLY and CDR2 is FYNNEI in the germline V gene. CDR3 protein: CASRVTPLPSGHNEQFF. The DNA of the CDR3 is TGTGCCAGCAGGGTAACCCCTCTCCCTAGCGGTCACAATGAGCAGTTCTTC.

This clone was observed a handful of times. The genes are TRBV7-9 and TRBJ1-3; the match to TRBD1 covers 11 bases. The CDR3 consists of 16 residues. V was pared by 3 bases and J by 1 base, with 2 bases of the junction left unmatched. Germline V gives CDR1 SEHNR, CDR2 FQNEAQ (reference sequence). CDR3 coding DNA: TGTGCCAGCAGCTTTGGGACAGGGGGTTCTGGAAACACCATATATTTT. Encoded protein: CASSFGTGGSGNTIYF.

This clone was counted a single time. The rearrangement joins TRBV15 to TRBJ2-6; possibly TRBD1 for D (5 bases). The CDR3 consists of 15 residues. Per germline, CDR1 LNHNV and CDR2 YYDKDF (reference sequence). V lost 5 bases and J 1 base, leaving 9 bases between the germline ends. CDR3 in DNA: TGTGCCACCAGCGTTTCAGGGTCTGGGGCCAACGTCCTGACTTTC. It encodes CATSVSGSGANVLTF.

The CDR3 is CASKWGERGELFF. As DNA, the CDR3 is TGTGCCAGCAAGTGGGGGGAACGAGGGGAGCTGTTTTTT. The rearrangement joins TRBV6-1 to TRBJ2-2; possible D gene TRBD2, 6 bases. CDR1 is MNHNS and CDR2 is SASEGT in the germline V gene. The V end lost 7 bases, the J end lost 8 bases, and 14 bases lay between the germline ends. The CDR3 covers 13 residues.

The chain recombines TRBV13 with TRBJ2-2; 11 nucleotides agree with TRBD2. The germline V gene encodes CDR1 PRHDT and CDR2 FYEKMQ (reference sequence). With V trimmed by 6 bases and J by 7 bases, 7 bases remained unmatched. The CDR3 spans 15 residues. CDR3 nucleotide sequence: TGTGCCAGCAGTTATAGCGGGAGGGCCGTCGGGGAGCTGTTTTTT. It codes for CASSYSGRAVGELFF.

This clone was observed a single time. This rearrangement joins TRBV4-1 to TRBJ2-1; 8 bases agree with TRBD2. The CDR3 has 15 amino acids. With 4 bases clipped from V and 5 bases from J, the junction kept 7 bases outside the gene matches. The germline CDR1 and CDR2 sequences are MGHRA and YSYEKL. CDR3 sequence: CASSPDNGRDNEQFF. The CDR3 DNA reads as TGCGCCAGCAGCCCCGATAACGGGAGGGACAATGAGCAGTTCTTC.